The following is a T cell receptor beta chain sequence with its context. The DNA is omitted, as the CDR3 cannot be located on it reliably, and the CDR3 follows TCRdb's listing. RNA transcripts were the template for amplifying TCR beta CDR3 regions. The HTBI primer set was used in a first-round RT-PCR of the TCR CDR3. One entry per CDR3 protein, called by TCRdb with MiXCR from the multiplex PCR reads. The profile shows around 440,000 distinct CDR3 sequences, more than 15% of them singletons. The data were taken from a study of T cells in Graves' hyperthyroidism and ophthalmopathy. Germline assignment: CDR1 MNHEY and CDR2 SVGAGI. The CDR3 is 16 residues long, counting both termini.

V usage is TRBV6-5 and J usage is TRBJ2-5; TRBD2, the table's D call, was not compared with the DNA. This TCR derives from a young woman with Graves' hyperthyroidism. Sequenced sample: blood. CDR3 region: CASSSSRLAGGGTQYF.